The 12 T cell receptor beta chains listed next were all sequenced from one sample in a study of T cells after yellow fever vaccination. MiXCR, run by TCRdb on the 5' RACE reads, gives a single entry per CDR3 protein. The repertoire consists of 150,000 to 200,000 distinct CDR3 sequences, with approximately 11% occurring once and the leading ten covering 35% to 45%. Source: CD8+ T cells sorted from PBMCs, taken 15 days after the yellow fever booster vaccination. All receptors derive from a man in his late teens or twenties who received the YFV17D yellow fever vaccine.

This clonotype has just a few counts. The chain has TRBV29-1 and TRBJ2-2, with 12 bases fitting TRBD2. The ends lost 7 bases at V and 3 bases at J; junction bases unmatched: 0. CDR3 size: 13 residues. Germline CDR1 and CDR2: SQVTM and ANQGSEA. The CDR3 loop is CSASGGDTGELFF. CDR3 coding DNA: TGCAGCGCTAGCGGGGGGGACACCGGGGAGCTGTTTTTT.

This clonotype showed up just a few times. V usage is TRBV4-1 and J usage is TRBJ1-5, with a weak D call TRBD1 (5 bases). V lost 4 bases and J 7 bases, leaving 26 bases between the germline ends. The CDR3 is made up of 18 amino acids. The V gene's germline CDR1 is MGHRA and CDR2 YSYEKL. The chain's CDR3 is CASSPPAGREEFRQPQHF. The CDR3, as DNA: TGCGCCAGCAGCCCGCCAGCGGGCAGGGAGGAATTCAGGCAGCCCCAGCATTTT.

J is TRBJ2-2 and V is TRBV29-1, with TRBD2 matching 13 bases. Trimming at V came to 6 bases and at J to 10 bases, leaving 5 bases not matched to a gene. Germline assignment: CDR1 SQVTM and CDR2 ANQGSEA. There are 13 residues in the CDR3. The CDR3 is CSVTSGGAVELFF. In DNA, the CDR3 is TGCAGCGTAACTAGCGGGGGGGCCGTGGAGCTGTTTTTT.

The rearrangement uses TRBV10-3 and TRBJ2-7, with 9 bases identical to TRBD2. Germline values: CDR1 ENHRY, CDR2 SYGVKD. This CDR3 comprises 15 residues. Germline trimming cut 0 bases from V and 2 bases from J; bases unmatched to any gene: 2. The CDR3 protein is CAISESPSGAYEQYF. The CDR3 nucleotides read TGTGCCATCAGTGAGTCCCCTAGCGGGGCCTACGAGCAGTACTTC.

This clonotype has only a few counts. The J gene is TRBJ1-1, the V gene TRBV7-9, with 8 bases that match TRBD1. The CDR3 runs 15 residues. Germline CDR1 reads SEHNR; CDR2 reads FQNEAQ (reference sequence). V shed 5 bases, J shed 0 bases, and the junction held 5 bases outside the gene matches. CDR3 amino acids: CASSARQGMNTEAFF. The CDR3 DNA is TGTGCCAGCAGCGCAAGACAGGGGATGAACACTGAAGCTTTCTTT.

The chain employs TRBV7-9 and TRBJ1-2; D is possibly TRBD1 (5 bases). The ends were cut back, 3 bases at V and 5 bases at J, with 22 bases in the middle. In germline, CDR1 is SEHNR, CDR2 FQNEAQ (reference sequence). The CDR3 loop spans 17 amino acids. The CDR3 region is CASSFEAPRQGKYGYTF. DNA for the CDR3: TGTGCCAGCAGCTTCGAAGCACCCCGGCAGGGCAAGTATGGCTACACCTTC.

This clonotype was seen a few times. Here the CDR3 DNA reads TGCGCCAGCAGCCAAGCGGGCGGCCTCGGCTCTGGGGCCAACGTCCTGACTTTC. Translation gives CASSQAGGLGSGANVLTF. This chain uses TRBV4-3 with TRBJ2-6; D is unresolved. V was trimmed by 1 base and J by 0 bases, leaving 13 bases between them. CDR1 is LGHNA, CDR2 YSLEER, per germline. CDR3 length: 18 amino acids.

This clonotype came up a few times. The rearrangement joins TRBV12-3 or TRBV12-4 to TRBJ2-5; D is undetermined. Trimming took off 5 bases at V and 4 bases at J, with 11 bases between the two ends. This CDR3 is built from 13 residues. Here the CDR3 reads CASSQTYRETQYF. CDR3 coding DNA: TGTGCCAGCAGTCAAACATATAGAGAGACCCAGTACTTC.

The chain carries TRBV7-3 and TRBJ2-2; D possibly corresponds to TRBD2 (6 bases). With 5 bases removed from V and 6 bases from J, the gap between germline ends came to 19 bases. This CDR3 spans 16 amino acids. In germline, CDR1 is SGHTA, CDR2 FQGTGA. As DNA, the CDR3 is TGTGCCAGCAGCGTCTTCGGGGGTGATCTTGCCGGGGAGCTGTTTTTT. Translated: CASSVFGGDLAGELFF. The full variable domain, in which reference TRBV7-3 and TRBJ2-2 provide the parts outside the CDR3, is GAGVSQTPSNKVTEKGKYVELRCDPISGHTALYWYRQSLGQGPEFLIYFQGTGAADDSGLPNDRFFAVRPEGSVSTLKIQRTERGDSAVYLCASSVFGGDLAGELFFGEGSRLTVL.

The chain recombines TRBV23-1 with TRBJ2-3; TRBD1 or TRBD2 may be the D gene (5 bases each). TRBV23-1 is an open reading frame, and its role is uncertain. This CDR3 comprises 17 residues. V lost 4 bases and J lost 6, with 23 bases in between. The CDR3 region is CASSPPEQVQEVDTQYF. CDR3 nucleotides: TGCGCCAGCAGTCCTCCGGAACAGGTTCAGGAGGTGGATACGCAGTATTTT.

The chain couples TRBV20-1 to TRBJ2-2; no clear D. Germline lookup yields CDR1 DFQATT and CDR2 SNEGSKA (reference sequence). V was cut by 6 bases and J by 1 base, with 9 bases left in between. The CDR3 totals 13 residues. The CDR3 coding sequence is TGCAGTGCCCTGAACGGGAACACCGGGGAGCTGTTTTTT. Amino acids: CSALNGNTGELFF.

This clonotype has more than one count but fewer than ten. J is TRBJ1-2 and V is TRBV5-1; tentatively, D is TRBD1 (6 bases). Germline assignment: CDR1 SGHRS and CDR2 YFSETQ. The V gene lost 4 bases and the J gene lost 3 bases, with 13 bases spanning the gap. The CDR3 sequence is 14 residues long. CDR3: CASSLRSGDYGYTF. In DNA, the CDR3 is TGCGCCAGCAGCCTGAGGTCAGGGGACTATGGCTACACCTTC.